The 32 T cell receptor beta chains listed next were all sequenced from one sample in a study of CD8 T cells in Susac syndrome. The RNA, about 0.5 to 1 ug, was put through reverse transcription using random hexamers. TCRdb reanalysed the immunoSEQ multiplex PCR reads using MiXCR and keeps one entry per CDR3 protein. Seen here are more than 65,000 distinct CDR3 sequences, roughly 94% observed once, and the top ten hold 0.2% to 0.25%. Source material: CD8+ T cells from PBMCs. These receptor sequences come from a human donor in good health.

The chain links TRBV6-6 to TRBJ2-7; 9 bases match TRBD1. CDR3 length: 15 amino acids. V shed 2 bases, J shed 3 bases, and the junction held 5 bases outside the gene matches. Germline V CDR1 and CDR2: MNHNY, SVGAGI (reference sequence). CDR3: CASSYPPGQGYEQYF. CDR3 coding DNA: TGTGCCAGCAGTTACCCCCCGGGACAGGGCTACGAGCAGTACTTC.

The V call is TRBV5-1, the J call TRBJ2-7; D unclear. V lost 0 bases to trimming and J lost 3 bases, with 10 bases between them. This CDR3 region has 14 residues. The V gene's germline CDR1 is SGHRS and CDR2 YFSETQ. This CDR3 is CASSLEVGGYEQYF. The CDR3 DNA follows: TGCGCCAGCAGCTTGGAAGTTGGCGGCTACGAGCAGTACTTC.

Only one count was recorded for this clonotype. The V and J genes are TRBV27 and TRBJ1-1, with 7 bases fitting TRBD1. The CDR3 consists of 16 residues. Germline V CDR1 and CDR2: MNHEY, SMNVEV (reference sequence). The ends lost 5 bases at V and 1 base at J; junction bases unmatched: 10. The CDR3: CASSPQGVIWNTEAFF. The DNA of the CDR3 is TGTGCCAGCAGTCCCCAGGGGGTTATTTGGAACACTGAAGCTTTCTTT.

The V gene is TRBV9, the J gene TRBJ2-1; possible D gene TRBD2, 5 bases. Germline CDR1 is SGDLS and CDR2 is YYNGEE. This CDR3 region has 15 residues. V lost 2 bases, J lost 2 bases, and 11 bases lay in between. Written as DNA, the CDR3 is TGTGCCAGCAGCGTCCAGCCGGGGACCTACAATGAGCAGTTCTTC. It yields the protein CASSVQPGTYNEQFF.

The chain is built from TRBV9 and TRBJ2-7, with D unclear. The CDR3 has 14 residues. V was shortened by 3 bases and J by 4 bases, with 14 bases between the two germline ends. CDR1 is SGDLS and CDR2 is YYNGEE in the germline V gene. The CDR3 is CASSAGSSSYEQYF. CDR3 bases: TGTGCCAGCAGCGCCGGAAGTTCCAGTTACGAGCAGTACTTC. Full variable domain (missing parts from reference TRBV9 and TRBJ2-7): DSGVTQTPKHLITATGQRVTLRCSPRSGDLSVYWYQQSLDQGLQFLIQYYNGEERAKGNILERFSAQQFPDLHSELNLSSLELGDSALYFCASSAGSSSYEQYFGPGTRLTVT.

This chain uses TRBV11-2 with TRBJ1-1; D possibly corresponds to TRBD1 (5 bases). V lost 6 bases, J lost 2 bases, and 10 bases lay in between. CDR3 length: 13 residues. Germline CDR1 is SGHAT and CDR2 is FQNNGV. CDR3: CASSLGLNTEAFF. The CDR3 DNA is TGTGCCAGCAGTTTGGGACTCAACACTGAAGCTTTCTTT.

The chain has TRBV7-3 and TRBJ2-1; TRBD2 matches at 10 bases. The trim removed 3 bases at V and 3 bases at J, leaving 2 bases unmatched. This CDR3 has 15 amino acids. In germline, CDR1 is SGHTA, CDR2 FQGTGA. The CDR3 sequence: CASSFLAGVYNEQFF. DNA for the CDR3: TGTGCCAGCAGCTTCCTAGCGGGGGTCTACAATGAGCAGTTCTTC.

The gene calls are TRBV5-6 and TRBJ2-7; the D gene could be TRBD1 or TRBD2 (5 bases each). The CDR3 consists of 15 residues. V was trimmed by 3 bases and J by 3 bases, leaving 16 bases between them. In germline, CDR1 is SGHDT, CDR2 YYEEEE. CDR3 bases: TGTGCCAGCAGCTCCCCTGCGTGGGGGATCTACGAGCAGTACGTC. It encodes CASSSPAWGIYEQYV.

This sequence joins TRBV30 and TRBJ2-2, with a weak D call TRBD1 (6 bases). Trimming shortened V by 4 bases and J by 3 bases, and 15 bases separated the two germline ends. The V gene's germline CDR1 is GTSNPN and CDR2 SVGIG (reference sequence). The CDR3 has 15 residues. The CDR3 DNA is TGTGCCTGGAAGAGGGCAGGGGATGACACCGGGGAGCTGTTTTTT. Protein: CAWKRAGDDTGELFF.

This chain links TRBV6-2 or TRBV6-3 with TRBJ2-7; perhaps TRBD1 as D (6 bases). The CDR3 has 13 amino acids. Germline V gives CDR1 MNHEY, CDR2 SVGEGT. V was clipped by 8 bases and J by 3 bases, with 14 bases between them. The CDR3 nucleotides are TGTGCCAGCGCCCCGGGACACCTCTACGAGCAGTACGTC. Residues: CASAPGHLYEQYV.

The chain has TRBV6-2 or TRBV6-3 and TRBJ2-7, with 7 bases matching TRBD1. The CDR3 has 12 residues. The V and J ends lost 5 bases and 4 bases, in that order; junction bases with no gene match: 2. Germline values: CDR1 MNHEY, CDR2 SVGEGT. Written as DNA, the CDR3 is TGTGCCAGCAGTCCACAGGGGTACGAGCAGTACGTC. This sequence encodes CASSPQGYEQYV.

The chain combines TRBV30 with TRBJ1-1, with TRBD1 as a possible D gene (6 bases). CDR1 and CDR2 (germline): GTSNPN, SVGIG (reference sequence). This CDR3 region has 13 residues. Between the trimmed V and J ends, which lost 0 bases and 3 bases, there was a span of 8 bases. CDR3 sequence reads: CAWSVGGDTEAFF. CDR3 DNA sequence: TGTGCCTGGAGTGTAGGGGGGGACACTGAAGCTTTCTTT.

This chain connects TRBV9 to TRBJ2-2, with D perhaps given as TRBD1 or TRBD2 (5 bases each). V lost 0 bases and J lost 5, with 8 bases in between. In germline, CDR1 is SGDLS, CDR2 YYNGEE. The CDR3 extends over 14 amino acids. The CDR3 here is CASSVEWGTGELFF. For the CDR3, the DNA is TGTGCCAGCAGCGTAGAATGGGGGACCGGGGAGCTGTTTTTT. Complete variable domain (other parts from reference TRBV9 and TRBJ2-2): DSGVTQTPKHLITATGQRVTLRCSPRSGDLSVYWYQQSLDQGLQFLIQYYNGEERAKGNILERFSAQQFPDLHSELNLSSLELGDSALYFCASSVEWGTGELFFGEGSRLTVL.

The CDR3 loop is CASSHDTGYGYTF. The CDR3 region has the DNA TGCGCCAGCAGCCACGATACAGGGTACGGCTACACCTTC. The V and J genes are TRBV4-3 and TRBJ1-2, with D possibly TRBD1 on 6 matching bases. The CDR3 loop spans 13 amino acids. The V gene lost 3 bases and the J gene lost 8 bases, with 13 bases spanning the gap. The germline V gene has CDR1 LGHNA and CDR2 YSLEER.

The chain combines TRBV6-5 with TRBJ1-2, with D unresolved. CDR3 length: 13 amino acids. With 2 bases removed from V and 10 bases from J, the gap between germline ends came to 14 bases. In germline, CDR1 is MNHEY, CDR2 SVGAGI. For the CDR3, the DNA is TGTGCCAGCAGTTACGCCAGTTCGTCTGACTACACCTTC. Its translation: CASSYASSSDYTF.

The chain's CDR3 is CASDRSSYEQYF. The DNA for the CDR3 is TGTGCCAGCGACAGGTCCTCCTACGAGCAGTACTTC. The chain is built from TRBV6-1 and TRBJ2-7; possibly TRBD1 for D (6 bases). The CDR3 loop spans 12 amino acids. Germline V CDR1 and CDR2: MNHNS, SASEGT. Trimming removed 8 bases from V and 0 bases from J, with 8 bases in between.

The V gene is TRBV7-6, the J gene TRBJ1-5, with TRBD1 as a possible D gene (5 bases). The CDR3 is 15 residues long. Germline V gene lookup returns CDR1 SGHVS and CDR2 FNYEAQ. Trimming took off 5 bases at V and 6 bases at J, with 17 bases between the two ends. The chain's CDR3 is CASSQSTSGGQPQHF. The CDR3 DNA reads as TGTGCCAGCAGCCAATCGACTTCGGGGGGTCAGCCCCAGCATTTT.

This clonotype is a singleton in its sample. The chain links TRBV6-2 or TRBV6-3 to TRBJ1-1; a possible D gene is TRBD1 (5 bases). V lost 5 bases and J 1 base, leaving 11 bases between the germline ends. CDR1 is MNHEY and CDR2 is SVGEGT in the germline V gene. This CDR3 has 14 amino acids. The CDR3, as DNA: TGTGCCAGCAGTAACCTCGGGGGGAACACTGAAGCTTTCTTT. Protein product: CASSNLGGNTEAFF.

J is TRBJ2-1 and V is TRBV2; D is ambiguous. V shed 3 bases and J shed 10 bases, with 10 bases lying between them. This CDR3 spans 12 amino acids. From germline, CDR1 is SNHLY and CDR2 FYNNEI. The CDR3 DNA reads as TGTGCCAGCAGTGATGGAGCCCTGGAGCAGTTCTTC. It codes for CASSDGALEQFF. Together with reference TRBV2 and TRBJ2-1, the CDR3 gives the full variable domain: EPEVTQTPSHQVTQMGQEVILRCVPISNHLYFYWYRQILGQKVEFLVSFYNNEISEKSEIFDDQFSVERPDGSNFTLKIRSTKLEDSAMYFCASSDGALEQFFGPGTRLTVL.

The CDR3 nucleotides read TGTGCCAGCGGGGGTGACAGGGGAGACTCACCCCTCCACTTT. It translates to CASGGDRGDSPLHF. This chain joins TRBV9 and TRBJ1-6; the match to TRBD1 covers 8 bases. With 7 bases clipped from V and 10 bases from J, the junction kept 10 bases outside the gene matches. The germline CDR1 and CDR2 sequences are SGDLS and YYNGEE. This CDR3 is built from 14 residues. Drawing the rest from reference TRBV9 and TRBJ1-6, the complete variable domain is DSGVTQTPKHLITATGQRVTLRCSPRSGDLSVYWYQQSLDQGLQFLIQYYNGEERAKGNILERFSAQQFPDLHSELNLSSLELGDSALYFCASGGDRGDSPLHFGNGTRLTVT.

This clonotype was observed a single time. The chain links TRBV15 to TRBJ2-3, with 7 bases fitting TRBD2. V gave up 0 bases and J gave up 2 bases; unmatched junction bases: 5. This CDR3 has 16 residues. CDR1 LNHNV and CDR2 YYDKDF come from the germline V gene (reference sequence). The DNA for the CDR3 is TGTGCCACCAGCAGAGACAGAGCGGGGCTCACAGATACGCAGTATTTT. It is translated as CATSRDRAGLTDTQYF.

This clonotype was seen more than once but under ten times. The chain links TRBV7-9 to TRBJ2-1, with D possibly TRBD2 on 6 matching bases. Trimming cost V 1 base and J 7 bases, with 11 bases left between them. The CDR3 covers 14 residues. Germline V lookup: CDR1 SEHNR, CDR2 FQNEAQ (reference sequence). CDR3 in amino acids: CASSLGRGGNEQFF. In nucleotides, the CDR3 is TGTGCCAGCAGCTTAGGCCGCGGAGGGAATGAGCAGTTCTTC.

The CDR3 protein is CASSPWTGGNTEAFF. CDR3 nucleotides: TGTGCCAGCAGCCCTTGGACAGGGGGCAACACTGAAGCTTTCTTT. The chain recombines TRBV3-1 with TRBJ1-1, with 11 bases identical to TRBD1. The CDR3 loop spans 15 amino acids. V lost 4 bases and J lost 2; bases outside the gene matches: 3. Germline CDR1 is LGHDT and CDR2 is YNNKEL (reference sequence).

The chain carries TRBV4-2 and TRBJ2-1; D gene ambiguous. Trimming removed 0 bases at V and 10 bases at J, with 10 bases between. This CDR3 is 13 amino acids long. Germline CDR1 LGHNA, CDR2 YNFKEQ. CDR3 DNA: TGTGCCAGCAGCCAAGAGCAGGCAAGGGAGCAGTTCTTC. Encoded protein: CASSQEQAREQFF.

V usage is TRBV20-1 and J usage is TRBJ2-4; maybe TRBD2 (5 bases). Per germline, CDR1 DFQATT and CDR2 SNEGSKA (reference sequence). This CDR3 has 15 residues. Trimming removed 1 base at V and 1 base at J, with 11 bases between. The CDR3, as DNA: TGCAGTGCTAGAGCACACGGGGAGGCCAAAAACATTCAGTACTTC. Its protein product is CSARAHGEAKNIQYF.

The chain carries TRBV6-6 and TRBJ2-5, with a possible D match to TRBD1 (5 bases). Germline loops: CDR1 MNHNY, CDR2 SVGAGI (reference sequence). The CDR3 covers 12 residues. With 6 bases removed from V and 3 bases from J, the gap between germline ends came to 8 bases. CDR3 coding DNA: TGTGCCAGCAGGCTAGGGGAAGAGACCCAGTACTTC. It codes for CASRLGEETQYF.

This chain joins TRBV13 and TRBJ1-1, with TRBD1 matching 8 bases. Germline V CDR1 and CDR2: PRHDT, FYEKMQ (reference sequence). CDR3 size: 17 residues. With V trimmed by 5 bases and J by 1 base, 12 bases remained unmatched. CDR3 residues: CASSLLQAGTGNTEAFF. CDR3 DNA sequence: TGTGCCAGCAGCCTCTTACAGGCCGGGACAGGGAACACTGAAGCTTTCTTT.

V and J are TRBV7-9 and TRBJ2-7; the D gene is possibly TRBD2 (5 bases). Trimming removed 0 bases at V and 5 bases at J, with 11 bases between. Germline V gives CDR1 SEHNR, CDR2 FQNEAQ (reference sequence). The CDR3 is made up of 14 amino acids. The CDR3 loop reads CASSLAGAADEQYF. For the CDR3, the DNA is TGTGCCAGCAGCTTAGCGGGAGCTGCCGACGAGCAGTACTTC. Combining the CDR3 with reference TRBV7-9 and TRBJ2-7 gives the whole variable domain DTGVSQNPRHKITKRGQNVTFRCDPISEHNRLYWYRQTLGQGPEFLTYFQNEAQLEKSRLLSDRFSAERPKGSFSTLEIQRTEQGDSAMYLCASSLAGAADEQYFGPGTRLTVT.

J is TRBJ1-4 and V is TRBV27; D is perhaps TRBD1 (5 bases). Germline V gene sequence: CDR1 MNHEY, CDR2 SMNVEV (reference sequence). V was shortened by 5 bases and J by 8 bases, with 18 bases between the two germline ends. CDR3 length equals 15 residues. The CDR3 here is CASSPLRDLGEKLFF. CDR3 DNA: TGTGCCAGCAGTCCCCTGCGGGACTTGGGGGAAAAACTGTTTTTT.

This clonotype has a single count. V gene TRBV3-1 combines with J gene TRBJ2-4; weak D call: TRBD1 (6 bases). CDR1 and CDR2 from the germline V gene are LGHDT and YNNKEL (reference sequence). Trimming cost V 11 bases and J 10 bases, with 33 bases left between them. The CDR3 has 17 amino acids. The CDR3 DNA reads TGTGCCCGGATCGAGGGCCCAGAGGGGGTCGGAGAGGGAATTCAGTACTTC. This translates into CARIEGPEGVGEGIQYF.

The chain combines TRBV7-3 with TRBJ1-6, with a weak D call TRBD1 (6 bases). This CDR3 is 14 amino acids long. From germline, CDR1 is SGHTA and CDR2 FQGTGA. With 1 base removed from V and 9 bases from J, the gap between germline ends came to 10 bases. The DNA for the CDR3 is TGTGCCAGCAGCTTAATAGGGGGGGCTTCACCCCTCCACTTT. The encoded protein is CASSLIGGASPLHF.

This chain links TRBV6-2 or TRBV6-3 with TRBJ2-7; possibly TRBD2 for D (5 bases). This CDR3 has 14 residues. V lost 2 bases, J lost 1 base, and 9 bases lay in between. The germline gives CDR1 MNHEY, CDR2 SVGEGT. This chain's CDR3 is CASSYGRVSYEQYV. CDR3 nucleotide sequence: TGTGCCAGCAGTTACGGGCGGGTGTCCTACGAGCAGTACGTC.